Sequencing of this T cell receptor (beta chain) was carried out in a study of early T cells in non-severe SARS-CoV-2 infection. Study as a whole: RNA in bulk from unsorted whole blood was sequenced, and chains were unpaired. General observations from the study: Sequences matched to VDJdb favored anti-spike CD8 responses, while private and CD4 specificities were missed.

The germline gives CDR1 LNHDA, CDR2 SQIVND (reference sequence). Trimming took 7 bases from V and 2 from J; bases not matched to a gene: 6. This CDR3 spans 14 amino acids. In the case of this clonotype: As yet, its antigen is unknown.

As part of library construction, unique molecular identifiers were attached to individual cDNA molecules. Each CDR3 protein gets one entry after TCRdb re-called the 5' RACE reads with MiXCR. The sample has around 50,000 distinct CDR3 sequences, approximately 7.5% seen once. The clonotype was recovered from an adult who was a healthcare worker with PCR-confirmed SARS-CoV-2 infection or an uninfected control (not recorded which). Sequences were obtained from whole blood. The rearrangement joins TRBV19 to TRBJ1-2, with 8 bases lining up with TRBD1. CDR3: CASTAGTGNYGYTF. CDR3 DNA sequence: TGTGCCAGTACCGCCGGGACAGGAAACTATGGCTACACCTTC.